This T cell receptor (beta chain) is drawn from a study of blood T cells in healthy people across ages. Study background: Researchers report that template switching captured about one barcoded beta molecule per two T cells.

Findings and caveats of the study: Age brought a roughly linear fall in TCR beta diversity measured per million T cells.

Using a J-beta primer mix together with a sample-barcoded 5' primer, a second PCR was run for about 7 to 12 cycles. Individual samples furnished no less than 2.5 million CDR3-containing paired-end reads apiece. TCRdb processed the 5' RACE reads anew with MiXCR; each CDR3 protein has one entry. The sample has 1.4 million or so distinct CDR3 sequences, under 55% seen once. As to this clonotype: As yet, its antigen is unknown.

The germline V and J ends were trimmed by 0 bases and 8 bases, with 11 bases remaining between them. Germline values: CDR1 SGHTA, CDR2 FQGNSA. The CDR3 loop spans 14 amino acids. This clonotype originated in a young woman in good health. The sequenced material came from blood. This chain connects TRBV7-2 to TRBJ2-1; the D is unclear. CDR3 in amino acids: CASSLAHGSYEQFF. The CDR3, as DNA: TGTGCCAGCAGCTTAGCCCATGGTTCCTATGAGCAGTTCTTC.